This T cell receptor (beta chain) was observed in a study of identical twins. Findings of the study overall: Cord blood beta clonotypes that were abundant carried fewer insertions, and memory repertoires showed no such trend.

TCRdb called the 5' RACE reads again in MiXCR, with one record for every CDR3 protein. The data show about 790,000 distinct CDR3 sequences, 15% to 20% seen once. Germline V lookup: CDR1 LGHNA, CDR2 YSLEER. CDR3 length equals 13 residues. V was clipped by 0 bases and J by 13 bases, with 13 bases between them. This clonotype showed up just a few times. Its matching antigen is unknown. These data were also filed under a second study, of T cells expressing NK-cell markers.

Sample: PBMCs. The source of this sequence is a woman aged 18-29 years in good health. This chain links TRBV4-3 with TRBJ2-1; possible D gene TRBD2, 6 bases. CDR3 protein: CASSQDLETRQFF. The CDR3 nucleotides read TGCGCCAGCAGCCAAGATCTGGAGACTAGACAGTTCTTC.